The 3 T cell receptor beta chains given below trace back to one sample, sequenced in a study of T cell responses to AZD1222 COVID-19 vaccine. The assay was immunoSEQ multiplex PCR, and TCRdb's table has in-frame clones only and misses some. The sample records roughly 90,000 clones, around nine tenths being singletons. This specimen consisted of peripheral blood, obtained on day 0 of MenACWY control vaccination. These receptors all come from an adult in good health.

The chain couples TRBV18 to TRBJ2-7; D gene unclear. The CDR3 has 13 amino acids. V dropped 6 bases and J dropped 10 bases, with 19 bases sitting between them. The germline V gene has CDR1 KGHSH and CDR2 LQKENI. The CDR3 spells CASSPPSGVTQYF. In DNA, the CDR3 is TGTGCCAGCTCCCCCCCCTCCGGAGTTACACAGTACTTC.

The count of this clone is one. The J gene is TRBJ2-7, the V gene TRBV18; D is possibly TRBD1 (5 bases). V was shortened by 0 bases and J by 3 bases, with 21 bases between the two germline ends. This CDR3 has 18 amino acids. CDR1 and CDR2 from the germline V gene are KGHSH and LQKENI. CDR3 residues: CASSPPIQATDPLYEQYF. The DNA of the CDR3 is TGTGCCAGCTCACCACCTATACAGGCAACCGATCCCCTCTACGAGCAGTACTTC.

The rearrangement links TRBV4-1 to TRBJ1-6; 11 bases are a match to TRBD1. Germline trimming cut 0 bases from V and 9 bases from J; bases unmatched to any gene: 7. This CDR3 comprises 17 residues. Looked up from germline, CDR1 is MGHRA and CDR2 is YSYEKL. The CDR3: CASSQDPRTGGRSPLHF. The CDR3 DNA is TGCGCCAGCAGCCAAGATCCTCGGACAGGGGGCCGTTCACCCCTCCACTTT.